Shown below are 11 T cell receptor beta chains from a single sample sequenced in a study of T cells expressing NK-cell markers. TCRdb reworked the 5' RACE reads into one entry per CDR3 protein, no DNA. This listing includes some 280,000 distinct CDR3 sequences. The sequenced sample consisted of blood T cells: a sorted CD56 or NKG2C T cell subset, CD4+ or CD8+ T cells, or bulk PBMC T cells (not recorded which). The receptors were gathered from a man younger than 30 in good health.

This chain joins TRBV10-2 and TRBJ1-2. The V gene's germline CDR1 is WSHSY and CDR2 SAAADI. The CDR3 runs 14 residues. The CDR3: CASSETRQAYGYTF.

V and J are TRBV12-3 or TRBV12-4 and TRBJ2-3; TCRdb outputs TRBD1, but without DNA this stays unchecked. This CDR3 has 16 residues. CDR3 region: CASSSLPGRGTDTQYF.

The gene calls are TRBV7-9 and TRBJ2-2. Germline loops: CDR1 SEHNR, CDR2 FQNEAQ (reference sequence). The CDR3 sequence is 15 residues long. The CDR3 spells CASSFSESNTGELFF.

The gene calls are TRBV7-2 and TRBJ2-1; TCRdb's D call, TRBD2, is unchecked because there is no DNA. The CDR3 extends over 15 amino acids. The germline CDR1 and CDR2 sequences are SGHTA and FQGNSA. The CDR3 loop reads CASSLAPTSGNEQFF.

The J gene is TRBJ2-5, the V gene TRBV12-3 or TRBV12-4; TCRdb's D gene call, TRBD1, goes unchecked for lack of DNA. The CDR3 has 14 residues. This CDR3 reads CASRRQGAGETQYF.

The chain links TRBV12-3 or TRBV12-4 to TRBJ2-2. There are 16 residues in the CDR3. CDR3 in amino acids: CASSLAVAQNTGELFF.

The gene calls are TRBV28 and TRBJ1-5; TCRdb names TRBD1, which stays unverified in the absence of DNA. The germline V gene encodes CDR1 MDHEN and CDR2 SYDVKM. CDR3 length: 15 residues. CDR3 loop: CASGSPGPPDQPQHF.

This chain links TRBV7-3 with TRBJ2-5; TCRdb gives TRBD1 as the D gene, but with no DNA this cannot be confirmed. The CDR3 extends over 15 amino acids. Germline values: CDR1 SGHTA, CDR2 FQGTGA. The chain's CDR3 is CASSLTKGQGQTQYF.

The chain recombines TRBV18 with TRBJ2-2. The CDR3 extends over 12 amino acids. Germline loops: CDR1 KGHSH, CDR2 LQKENI. The CDR3 loop is CASSPPDGELFF.

The CDR3: CASWGGIGEKLFF. This sequence joins TRBV12-3 or TRBV12-4 and TRBJ1-4; the TRBD1 assignment by TCRdb is unverifiable without DNA. The CDR3 totals 13 residues.

The chain is built from TRBV12-3 or TRBV12-4 and TRBJ1-2; lacking DNA, the TRBD1 call made by TCRdb goes unchecked. This CDR3 has 15 amino acids. CDR3 protein: CASWGRGKRSYGYTF.